The present T cell receptor beta chain was sequenced within a study of beta chain features in type 1 diabetes. Germline values: CDR1 SQVTM, CDR2 ANQGSEA. Trimming removed 7 bases from V and 1 base from J; junction bases left unmatched: 9. The CDR3 is 14 amino acids. Expressed TCRB transcripts were sequenced, since all the RNA that had been isolated was reverse transcribed. Using immunoSEQ multiplex PCR, the repertoire was profiled, and TCRdb retains in-frame clones only, with some absent. This sample has about 240,000 clones; around a quarter occur once, and the top ten carry around 4%. The chain joins TRBV29-1 to TRBJ2-7; 8 nucleotides match TRBD2. Sequenced material: central memory CD4+ T cells from blood. This TCR derives from a man younger than 40 in good health. For the CDR3, the DNA is TGCAGCGCCTCGGGGGGGGCCGAATCCTACGAGCAGTACTTC. Protein: CSASGGAESYEQYF.